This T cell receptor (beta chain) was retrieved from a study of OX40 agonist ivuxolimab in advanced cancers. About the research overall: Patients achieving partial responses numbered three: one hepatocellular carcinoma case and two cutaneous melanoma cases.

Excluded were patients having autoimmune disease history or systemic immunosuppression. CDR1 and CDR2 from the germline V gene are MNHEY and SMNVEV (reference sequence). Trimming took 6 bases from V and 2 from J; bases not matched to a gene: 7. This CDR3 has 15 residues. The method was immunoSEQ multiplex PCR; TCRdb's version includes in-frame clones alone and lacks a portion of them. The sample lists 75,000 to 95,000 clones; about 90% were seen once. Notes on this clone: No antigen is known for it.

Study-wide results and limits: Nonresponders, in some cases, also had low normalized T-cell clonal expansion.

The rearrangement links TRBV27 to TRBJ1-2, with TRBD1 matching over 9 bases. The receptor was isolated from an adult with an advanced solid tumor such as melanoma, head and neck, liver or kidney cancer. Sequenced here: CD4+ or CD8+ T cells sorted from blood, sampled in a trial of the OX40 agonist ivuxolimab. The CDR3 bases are TGTGCCAGCAGGGGGACCGGGACAGGGAACTATGGCTACACCTTC. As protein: CASRGTGTGNYGYTF.